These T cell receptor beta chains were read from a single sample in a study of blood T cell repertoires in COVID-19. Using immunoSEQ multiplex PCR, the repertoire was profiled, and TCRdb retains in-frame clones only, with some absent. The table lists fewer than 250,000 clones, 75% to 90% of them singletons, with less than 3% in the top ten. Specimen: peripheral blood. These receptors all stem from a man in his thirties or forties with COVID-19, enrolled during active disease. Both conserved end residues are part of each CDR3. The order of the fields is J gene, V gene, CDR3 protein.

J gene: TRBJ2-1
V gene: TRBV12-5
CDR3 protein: CASGLVLQGALTHEQFF

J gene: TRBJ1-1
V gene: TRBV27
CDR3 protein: CASKGTAAFEAFF

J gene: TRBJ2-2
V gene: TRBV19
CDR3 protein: CASSNTRAGELFF

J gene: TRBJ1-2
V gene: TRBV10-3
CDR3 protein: CAMTQQGNYGYTF

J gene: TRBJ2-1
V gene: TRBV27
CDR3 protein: CASSFAGYNEQFF

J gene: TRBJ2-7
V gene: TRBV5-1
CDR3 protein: CASSLGGGGYEQYF

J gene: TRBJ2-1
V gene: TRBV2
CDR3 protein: CASSFRTSGGAYNEQFF

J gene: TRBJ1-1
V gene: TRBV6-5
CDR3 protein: CASAYTEAFF

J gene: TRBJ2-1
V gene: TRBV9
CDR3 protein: CASSPRENEQFF

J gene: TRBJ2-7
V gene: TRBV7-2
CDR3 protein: CASSLAGTDYEQYF

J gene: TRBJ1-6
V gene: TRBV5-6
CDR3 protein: CASSIRDRWTLHF

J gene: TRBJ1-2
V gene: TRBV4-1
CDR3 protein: CASSQDDREFYGYTF

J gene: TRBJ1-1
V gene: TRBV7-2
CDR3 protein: CASSPPPGTGGRAFF

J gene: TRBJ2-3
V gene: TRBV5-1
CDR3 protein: CASSLEGAPDTQYF

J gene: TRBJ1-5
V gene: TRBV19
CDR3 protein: CASSIKNYSNQPQHF

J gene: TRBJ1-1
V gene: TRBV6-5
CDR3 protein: CASYPPGNTEAFF

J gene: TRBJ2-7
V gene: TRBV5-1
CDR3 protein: CASSHSQGKDEQYF

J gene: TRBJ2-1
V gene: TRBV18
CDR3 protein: CASSRGGERSYNEQFF

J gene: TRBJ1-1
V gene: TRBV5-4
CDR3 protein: CASSAPPGTEAFF

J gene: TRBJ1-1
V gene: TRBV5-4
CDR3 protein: CASSLNGQGGSMNTEAFF

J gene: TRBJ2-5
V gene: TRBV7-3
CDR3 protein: CASSLLGGSKETQYF

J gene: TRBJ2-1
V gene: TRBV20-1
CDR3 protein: CSASPLKSGLTNNEQFF

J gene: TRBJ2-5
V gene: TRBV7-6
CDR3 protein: CASSLVSPAETQYF

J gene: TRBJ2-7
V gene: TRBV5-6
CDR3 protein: CASSPYGWGRGAYEQYF

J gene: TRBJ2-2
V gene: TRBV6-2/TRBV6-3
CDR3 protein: CASSTDRGGAGELFF

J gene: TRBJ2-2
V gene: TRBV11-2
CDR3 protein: CASSAIQGSDTGELFF

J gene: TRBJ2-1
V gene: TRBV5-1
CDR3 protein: CASSLPLTSNEQFF

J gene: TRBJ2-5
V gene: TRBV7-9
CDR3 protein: CASSFMGLLQETQYF

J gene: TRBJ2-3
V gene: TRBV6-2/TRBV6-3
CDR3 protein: CASSYITGPSTDTQYF

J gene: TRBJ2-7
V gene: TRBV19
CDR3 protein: CASSTRPGGRVEQYF

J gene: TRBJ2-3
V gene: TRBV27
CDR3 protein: CAIADRGPTDTQYF

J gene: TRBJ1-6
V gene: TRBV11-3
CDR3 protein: CASRSRGRGQSSYNSPLHF

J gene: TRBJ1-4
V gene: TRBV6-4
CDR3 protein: CASSEYGTGLSEKLFF

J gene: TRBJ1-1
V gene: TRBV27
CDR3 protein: CASSQRTGLNTEAFF

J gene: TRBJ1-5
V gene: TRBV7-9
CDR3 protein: CASSLTGRNQPQHF

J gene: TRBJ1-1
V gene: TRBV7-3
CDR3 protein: CASSSRLNTEAFF

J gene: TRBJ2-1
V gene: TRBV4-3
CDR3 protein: CASSQDSLLAEHNEQFF

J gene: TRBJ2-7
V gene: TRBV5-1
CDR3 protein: CASSLGFLGREAHEQYF

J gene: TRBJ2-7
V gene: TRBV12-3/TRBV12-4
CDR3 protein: CASKHRDYEQYF

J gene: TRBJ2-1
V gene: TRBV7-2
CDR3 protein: CASSLFRGDEQFF

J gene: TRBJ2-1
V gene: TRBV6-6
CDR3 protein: CASSSTSGRSNEQFF